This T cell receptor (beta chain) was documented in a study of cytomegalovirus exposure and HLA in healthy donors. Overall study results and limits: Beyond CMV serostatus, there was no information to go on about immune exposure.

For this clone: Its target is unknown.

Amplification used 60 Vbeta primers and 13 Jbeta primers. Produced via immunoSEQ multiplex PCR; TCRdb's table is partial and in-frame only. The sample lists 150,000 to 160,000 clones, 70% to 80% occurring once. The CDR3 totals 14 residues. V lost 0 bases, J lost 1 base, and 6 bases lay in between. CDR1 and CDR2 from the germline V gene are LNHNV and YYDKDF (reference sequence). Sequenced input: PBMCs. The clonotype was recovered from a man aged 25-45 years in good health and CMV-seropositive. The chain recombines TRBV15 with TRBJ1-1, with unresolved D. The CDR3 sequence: CATSREAENTEAFF. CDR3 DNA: TGTGCCACCAGCAGAGAGGCGGAGAACACTGAAGCTTTCTTT.